Listed below are T cell receptor beta chains from one sample, sequenced in a study of beta chain features in type 1 diabetes. TCRdb's copy holds only in-frame clones and misses some; the assay was immunoSEQ multiplex PCR. The sample records hundreds of thousands of clones, approximately 15% being singletons. Sequencing was done on a sample of naive CD4+ T cells from blood. The source is a young man with type 1 diabetes. Each CDR3 is given with its conserved first and last residue. A D gene is named only where the DNA matches it firmly. Clone sizes are given selectively: once, few, many, or a class where the clone is expanded.

TRBV30	-	TRBD1	TRBJ2-5	CAWSSPGQGREETQYF	TGTGCCTGGAGTTCCCCTGGACAGGGAAGGGAAGAGACCCAGTACTTC
TRBV28	few	-	TRBJ2-1	CASSSPAGQFF	TGTGCCAGCAGTTCCCCCGCCGGGCAGTTCTTC
TRBV9	few	-	TRBJ2-7	CASSKRLGPGEQYF	TGTGCCAGCAGCAAACGACTAGGCCCCGGGGAGCAGTACTTC
TRBV7-2	few	-	TRBJ2-7	CASSLEYGSPYEQYF	TGTGCCAGCAGCTTAGAGTACGGGAGCCCCTACGAGCAGTACTTC
TRBV30	few	TRBD1	TRBJ1-1	CARDRVVNTEAFF	TGTGCCCGCGACAGGGTCGTGAACACTGAAGCTTTCTTT
TRBV20-1	-	-	TRBJ2-5	CSARERETQYF	TGCAGTGCTAGAGAGAGAGAGACCCAGTACTTC
TRBV19	-	-	TRBJ2-7	CASAPGASASSYEQYF	TGTGCCAGCGCCCCCGGGGCTAGCGCGAGCTCCTACGAGCAGTACTTC
TRBV11-2	-	TRBD2	TRBJ2-1	CASRGFAGGNYNEQFF	TGTGCCAGCCGAGGATTTGCGGGGGGGAACTACAATGAGCAGTTCTTC
TRBV6-5	-	TRBD1	TRBJ2-3	CASSYRDRGGDTQYF	TGTGCCAGCAGTTACCGGGACAGGGGCGGCGATACGCAGTATTTT
TRBV19	-	TRBD2	TRBJ2-1	CASSMQLAGGNEQFF	TGTGCCAGTAGTATGCAACTAGCGGGAGGTAATGAGCAGTTCTTC
TRBV28	-	TRBD1	TRBJ2-7	CASSLSGPGTAYEQYF	TGTGCCAGCAGTTTATCCGGGCCCGGGACAGCATACGAGCAGTACTTC
TRBV5-1	-	-	TRBJ2-1	CASSLDPASSYNEQFF	TGCGCCAGCAGCTTGGATCCAGCTAGCTCCTACAATGAGCAGTTCTTC
TRBV5-1	-	-	TRBJ2-1	CASSLVSSYVGSSYNEQFF	TGCGCCAGCAGCTTGGTGTCCAGCTATGTAGGGAGCTCCTACAATGAGCAGTTCTTC
TRBV5-1	-	TRBD1	TRBJ2-3	CASSLAGQGDTDTQYF	TGCGCCAGCAGCTTGGCCGGACAGGGGGACACAGATACGCAGTATTTT
TRBV12-5	few	-	TRBJ2-7	CASGLVQKGGYEQYF	TGTGCTAGTGGTTTGGTACAAAAGGGAGGCTACGAGCAGTACTTC
TRBV4-2	-	TRBD1	TRBJ1-5	CASSQVDGTGNQPQHF	TGTGCCAGCAGCCAAGTAGACGGGACAGGGAATCAGCCCCAGCATTTT
TRBV29-1	-	-	TRBJ2-7	CSVEGMRPYEQYF	TGCAGCGTTGAAGGTATGCGGCCCTACGAGCAGTACTTC
TRBV4-2	few	TRBD2	TRBJ2-3	CASSQALGLAENTDTQYF	TGTGCCAGCAGCCAAGCCTTGGGACTAGCGGAAAACACAGATACGCAGTATTTT
TRBV19	few	TRBD1	TRBJ1-2	CASRPTGDYGYTF	TGTGCCAGTAGGCCGACAGGGGACTATGGCTACACCTTC
TRBV7-9	few	TRBD2	TRBJ2-5	CASSLLLAGKETQYF	TGTGCCAGCAGCTTACTGCTAGCGGGGAAAGAGACCCAGTACTTC
TRBV5-4	-	-	TRBJ2-7	CASSEGMSSSYEQYF	TGTGCCAGCAGCGAGGGAATGAGCTCCTCCTACGAGCAGTACTTC
TRBV9	-	-	TRBJ2-3	CASSVAQGVDTQYF	TGTGCCAGCAGCGTAGCACAGGGCGTAGATACGCAGTATTTT
TRBV27	few	-	TRBJ2-6	CASSLTPGPRVLTF	TGTGCCAGCAGTTTAACCCCAGGGCCCAGGGTCCTGACTTTC
TRBV27	-	-	TRBJ1-1	CASSLRFGANTEAFF	TGTGCCAGCAGTTTACGTTTTGGGGCGAACACTGAAGCTTTCTTT
TRBV27	few	-	TRBJ2-7	CASSLGAGLSSYEQYF	TGTGCCAGCAGTTTAGGAGCGGGCCTGAGCTCCTACGAGCAGTACTTC
TRBV29-1	-	TRBD1	TRBJ2-7	CSVGTGWDEQYF	TGCAGCGTTGGGACAGGGTGGGACGAGCAGTACTTC
TRBV6-5	-	-	TRBJ2-7	CASSYSHRTYEQYF	TGTGCCAGCAGTTACTCTCACAGAACCTACGAGCAGTACTTC
TRBV5-4	-	TRBD2	TRBJ2-5	CASSFAGLAEETQYF	TGTGCCAGCAGCTTCGCGGGACTAGCGGAAGAGACCCAGTACTTC